These T cell receptor beta chains were read from a single sample in a study of cytomegalovirus exposure and HLA in healthy donors. Profiled with immunoSEQ multiplex PCR; TCRdb holds only in-frame clones, not every one. The sample has 220,000 or so clones, around 80% seen once. The specimen sequenced was PBMCs. These receptors originate from a woman aged 30 to 39 in good health and CMV-seropositive. Each CDR3 is given without its conserved first and last residue.

V gene: TRBV10-1
J gene: TRBJ2-1
CDR3 protein: ASTNSYNEQF

V gene: TRBV29-1
J gene: TRBJ2-5
CDR3 protein: SVEDFTSGSASLWETQY

V gene: TRBV4-2
J gene: TRBJ2-2
CDR3 protein: ASSQSPGTSGYTGELF

V gene: TRBV30
J gene: TRBJ1-2
CDR3 protein: AWSGQRLYT

V gene: TRBV10-1
J gene: TRBJ1-2
CDR3 protein: ASSPGAGDGYT

V gene: TRBV27
J gene: TRBJ2-2
CDR3 protein: ASRLAGGTGELF

V gene: TRBV11-2
J gene: TRBJ2-1
CDR3 protein: ASSFRDSSYNEQF

V gene: TRBV5-1
J gene: TRBJ2-3
CDR3 protein: ASSLDRDTQY

V gene: TRBV10-3
J gene: TRBJ2-1
CDR3 protein: AISESLAGETYNEQF

V gene: TRBV2
J gene: TRBJ1-4
CDR3 protein: ASSRQGVGEKLF

V gene: TRBV30
J gene: TRBJ2-7
CDR3 protein: AFGQDSPYEQY

V gene: TRBV30
J gene: TRBJ1-2
CDR3 protein: AWTVFLRDGYT

V gene: TRBV9
J gene: TRBJ2-1
CDR3 protein: ASSGADNEQF

V gene: TRBV27
J gene: TRBJ2-7
CDR3 protein: ASSWTGLLYEQY

V gene: TRBV19
J gene: TRBJ2-7
CDR3 protein: ATLDRDEQY

V gene: TRBV15
J gene: TRBJ2-2
CDR3 protein: ATSLGLAELNTGELF

V gene: TRBV2
J gene: TRBJ1-5
CDR3 protein: ASSYTDPNQPQH

V gene: TRBV6-5
J gene: TRBJ1-5
CDR3 protein: ASSRRNNQPQH

V gene: TRBV30
J gene: TRBJ1-5
CDR3 protein: AVRGSPGQPQH

V gene: TRBV9
J gene: TRBJ2-1
CDR3 protein: ASSVKYNNEQF

V gene: TRBV25-1
J gene: TRBJ1-1
CDR3 protein: ASSELGPTEAF

V gene: TRBV2
J gene: TRBJ2-3
CDR3 protein: ASSVGARGFTDTQY

V gene: TRBV9
J gene: TRBJ2-3
CDR3 protein: ASSFPASSSTDTQY

V gene: TRBV10-3
J gene: TRBJ1-1
CDR3 protein: AISDVGQNTEAF

V gene: TRBV5-1
J gene: TRBJ1-1
CDR3 protein: ASSFGGMNTEAF

V gene: TRBV13
J gene: TRBJ2-7
CDR3 protein: ASGVGLASYEQY

V gene: TRBV5-1
J gene: TRBJ2-7
CDR3 protein: ASSWSGDNSYEQY

V gene: TRBV18
J gene: TRBJ2-1
CDR3 protein: ASSPQQRARWGNEQF

V gene: TRBV30
J gene: TRBJ2-2
CDR3 protein: AWETALNTGELF

V gene: TRBV5-4
J gene: TRBJ2-1
CDR3 protein: ASRSGNNEQF

V gene: TRBV30
J gene: TRBJ2-7
CDR3 protein: AWSGKGQTYEQY

V gene: TRBV27
J gene: TRBJ2-2
CDR3 protein: ASRGLAVNTGELF

V gene: TRBV6-5
J gene: TRBJ1-1
CDR3 protein: ASSYSENGQRAF

V gene: TRBV27
J gene: TRBJ2-7
CDR3 protein: ASSLRPVEPYEQY

V gene: TRBV6-1
J gene: TRBJ2-7
CDR3 protein: ASRLLDSSYEQY

V gene: TRBV7-6
J gene: TRBJ2-1
CDR3 protein: ASSLVSELWNEQF

V gene: TRBV5-1
J gene: TRBJ2-3
CDR3 protein: ASSPRITDTQY

V gene: TRBV19
J gene: TRBJ1-4
CDR3 protein: ASSIPPGGQQF

V gene: TRBV27
J gene: TRBJ1-1
CDR3 protein: ASSPGTGRAF

V gene: TRBV29-1
J gene: TRBJ1-4
CDR3 protein: SVHLGDSHEKLF

V gene: TRBV5-1
J gene: TRBJ1-1
CDR3 protein: ASSLYLGGGTEAF

V gene: TRBV11-3
J gene: TRBJ2-7
CDR3 protein: ASSPSGTHEQY

V gene: TRBV6-5
J gene: TRBJ1-2
CDR3 protein: ASSQPGGYYGYT

V gene: TRBV6-5
J gene: TRBJ2-7
CDR3 protein: ASRRGSYEQY

V gene: TRBV13
J gene: TRBJ2-5
CDR3 protein: ASSHNTQGLQETQY

V gene: TRBV30
J gene: TRBJ1-1
CDR3 protein: AWSNRVVLGGTEAF

V gene: TRBV18
J gene: TRBJ2-2
CDR3 protein: ASSPGVGGTGELF

V gene: TRBV9
J gene: TRBJ2-7
CDR3 protein: ASSVEGDVAGITYEQY

V gene: TRBV7-9
J gene: TRBJ1-1
CDR3 protein: ASSSPSQGTGTEAF

V gene: TRBV7-2
J gene: TRBJ2-1
CDR3 protein: ASSHRDRVYNEQF

V gene: TRBV4-3
J gene: TRBJ1-5
CDR3 protein: ASSQGRQVFQPQH

V gene: TRBV30
J gene: TRBJ2-7
CDR3 protein: AWQGGLEQY

V gene: TRBV6-5
J gene: TRBJ2-1
CDR3 protein: ASSYGASGYNEQF

V gene: TRBV30
J gene: TRBJ2-4
CDR3 protein: AFSSGRAKNIQY

V gene: TRBV9
J gene: TRBJ2-3
CDR3 protein: ASSATDTQY

V gene: TRBV30
J gene: TRBJ2-1
CDR3 protein: AWSVAGTSIYNEQF

V gene: TRBV7-2
J gene: TRBJ1-2
CDR3 protein: ASSLAPLGQGGGYT

V gene: TRBV7-9
J gene: TRBJ1-3
CDR3 protein: ASSFPPAGSGNTIY

V gene: TRBV9
J gene: TRBJ1-4
CDR3 protein: ASGQGASSEKLF